One and the same sample provided the 25 T cell receptor beta chains below, sequenced in a study of PD-L1 blockade in urothelial cancer (dated by TCRdb to the late 2010s). The library was obtained by the immunoSEQ multiplex PCR assay. This is the immuneACCESS table as TCRdb keeps it, with only in-frame sequences that have V and J called. A part of the clones is gone; compared with another copy, unresolved V genes explain less than half, and the rest is unexplained. The table for this sample lists tens of thousands of clones; 82% of them were counted only once. The ten largest clones represent around 4.5% of the sample. The material was PBMCs, obtained around atezolizumab (anti-PD-L1) treatment. The receptors derive from a man aged 65 to 79 with urothelial cancer.

This clone appeared once. This chain links TRBV11-2 with TRBJ1-2; 7 positions agree with TRBD1. Germline CDR1 and CDR2: SGHAT and FQNNGV. The CDR3 contains 14 residues. V was clipped by 4 bases and J by 7 bases; unmatched bases: 9. This chain's CDR3 is CASSSTRTGGGYTF. The DNA for the CDR3 is TGTGCCAGCAGCTCCACCCGGACAGGTGGTGGCTACACCTTC.

The rearrangement joins TRBV29-1 to TRBJ2-5, with D perhaps matching TRBD2 (6 bases). The germline V and J ends were trimmed by 5 bases and 0 bases, with 10 bases remaining between them. Germline V CDR1 and CDR2: SQVTM, ANQGSEA. CDR3 length: 13 residues. The CDR3 is CSVLPGDQETQYF. The CDR3 nucleotides are TGCAGCGTTCTTCCGGGAGACCAAGAGACCCAGTACTTC.

The chain uses TRBV11-3 and TRBJ2-3, with 7 bases aligning to TRBD2. J was trimmed by 3 bases and V by 5 bases; bases with no gene match: 8. CDR1 is SGHNT and CDR2 is YENEEA in the germline V gene. The CDR3 sequence is 15 residues long. The DNA for the CDR3 is TGTGCCAGCAGCCCGGGAGCGGGAAGGACAGATACGCAGTATTTT. Its protein product is CASSPGAGRTDTQYF.

The chain combines TRBV7-2 with TRBJ2-1; 13 bases fit TRBD2. V lost 5 bases, J lost 5 bases, and 3 bases stayed unmatched. CDR1 and CDR2 (germline): SGHTA, FQGNSA. CDR3 length equals 15 residues. This CDR3 reads CASSVTSGGDNEQFF. CDR3 DNA: TGTGCCAGCAGCGTAACTAGCGGGGGGGACAATGAGCAGTTCTTC.

CDR3 sequence (DNA): TGTGCCACCGATCCCGGGACAGACAACTATGGCTACACCTTC. This gives the protein CATDPGTDNYGYTF. The rearrangement joins TRBV18 to TRBJ1-2, with 7 bases matching TRBD1. Trimming removed 10 bases from V and 2 bases from J; junction bases left unmatched: 10. Germline CDR1 KGHSH, CDR2 LQKENI. The CDR3 loop spans 14 amino acids.

The rearrangement links TRBV6-1 to TRBJ2-1; 8 positions agree with TRBD2. Trimming took 4 bases from V and 2 from J; bases not matched to a gene: 4. This CDR3 comprises 15 residues. Germline values: CDR1 MNHNS, CDR2 SASEGT. The CDR3: CASSVEREPYNEQFF. CDR3 DNA sequence: TGTGCCAGCAGTGTAGAGCGGGAGCCCTACAATGAGCAGTTCTTC.

This clone was recorded a few times. This sequence joins TRBV18 and TRBJ2-3; TRBD1 might be the D (6 bases). CDR3 length: 17 amino acids. The V gene's germline CDR1 is KGHSH and CDR2 LQKENI. V shed 3 bases and J shed 2 bases, with 18 bases lying between them. CDR3 sequence (DNA): TGTGCCAGCTCACCCCCACAGGGATATGTCATCACAGATACGCAGTATTTT. It translates to CASSPPQGYVITDTQYF.

The chain employs TRBV2 and TRBJ2-5; 7 nucleotides align to TRBD1. CDR1 and CDR2 (germline): SNHLY, FYNNEI. J was trimmed by 1 base and V by 10 bases; bases with no gene match: 9. CDR3 length: 14 residues. The CDR3 nucleotides read TGTGCCACCCCCAGGGGGACAGTCCAAGAGACCCAGTACTTC. Translating gives CATPRGTVQETQYF. The complete variable domain, with remaining parts taken from reference TRBV2 and TRBJ2-5, reads EPEVTQTPSHQVTQMGQEVILRCVPISNHLYFYWYRQILGQKVEFLVSFYNNEISEKSEIFDDQFSVERPDGSNFTLKIRSTKLEDSAMYFCATPRGTVQETQYFGPGTRLLVL.

This sequence joins TRBV7-8 and TRBJ1-5; 11 positions agree with TRBD1. The CDR3 is 17 residues long. CDR1 and CDR2 from the germline V gene are SGHVS and FQNEAQ. V was clipped by 5 bases and J by 3 bases; unmatched bases: 9. CDR3 sequence: CASSPRTGGSYNQPQHF. The CDR3 coding sequence is TGTGCCAGCAGCCCCCGGACAGGGGGCAGCTACAATCAGCCCCAGCATTTT.

The chain links TRBV19 to TRBJ2-1, with D unclear. Germline values: CDR1 LNHDA, CDR2 SQIVND (reference sequence). V lost 1 base and J 6 bases, leaving 4 bases between the germline ends. The CDR3 has 12 residues. CDR3 sequence reads: CASSIAVNEQFF. The CDR3 DNA sequence: TGTGCCAGTAGTATAGCGGTCAATGAGCAGTTCTTC.

The genes are TRBV4-1 and TRBJ2-7; the match to TRBD2 covers 9 bases. CDR1 is MGHRA, CDR2 YSYEKL, per germline. This CDR3 region has 15 residues. After removal of 1 base from V and 3 bases from J, the junction contained 4 bases not matched to a gene. The CDR3 region has the DNA TGCGCCAGCAGCCAAGTGCTAGCGGGAAACTACGAGCAGTACTTC. It is translated as CASSQVLAGNYEQYF.

In DNA, the CDR3 is TGTGCCAGTAGTTCCAACAGGGGTACAGATACGCAGTATTTT. This sequence encodes CASSSNRGTDTQYF. The gene calls are TRBV19 and TRBJ2-3, with 7 nucleotides matching TRBD1. The CDR3 has 14 amino acids. Germline V gives CDR1 LNHDA, CDR2 SQIVND (reference sequence). J gave up 3 bases and V 5 bases, and 5 bases lay outside the gene matches.

This rearrangement joins TRBV19 to TRBJ2-1; no definite D call. The CDR3 sequence is 13 residues long. Trimming took 3 bases from V and 6 from J, leaving 9 bases between them. CDR1 LNHDA and CDR2 SQIVND come from the germline V gene (reference sequence). For the CDR3, the DNA is TGTGCCAGTAGTATTGTACCCGGCAATGAGCAGTTCTTC. Translation: CASSIVPGNEQFF.

This chain links TRBV19 with TRBJ2-7; 7 nucleotides line up with TRBD1. V lost 4 bases, J lost 5 bases, and 14 bases stayed unmatched. The CDR3 has 16 amino acids. Germline loops: CDR1 LNHDA, CDR2 SQIVND (reference sequence). CDR3 amino acids: CASSNPRQGIPHEQYF. The CDR3, as DNA: TGTGCCAGTAGTAACCCACGACAGGGCATCCCCCACGAGCAGTACTTC.

The chain couples TRBV19 to TRBJ1-5; D remains unclear. Germline V lookup: CDR1 LNHDA, CDR2 SQIVND (reference sequence). The CDR3 loop spans 13 amino acids. Trimming pared 3 bases from V and 3 bases from J, leaving 6 bases between. The CDR3 region has the DNA TGTGCCAGTAGTATGAGTTCCAATCAGCCCCAGCATTTT. Translation gives CASSMSSNQPQHF. The full variable domain, with the rest looked up from reference TRBV19 and TRBJ1-5, is DGGITQSPKYLFRKEGQNVTLSCEQNLNHDAMYWYRQDPGQGLRLIYYSQIVNDFQKGDIAEGYSVSREKKESFPLTVTSAQKNPTAFYLCASSMSSNQPQHFGDGTRLSIL.

The V and J genes are TRBV21-1 and TRBJ2-7; the D call of TRBD2 is as the table states it, not checked on the DNA. TRBV21-1 is flagged as a pseudogene. This CDR3 is 10 amino acids long. The CDR3 region has the DNA TGTGCCAGCAGCCTCTACGAGCAGTACTTC. It codes for CASSLYEQYF.

The J gene is TRBJ1-2, the V gene TRBV7-2; 9 positions agree with TRBD1. Germline V lookup: CDR1 SGHTA, CDR2 FQGNSA. V was clipped by 7 bases and J by 8 bases; unmatched bases: 14. The length of the CDR3 is 15 residues. The CDR3 sequence: CASTTPGTGGAGYTF. In DNA, the CDR3 is TGTGCCAGCACCACCCCCGGAACAGGGGGCGCAGGCTACACCTTC.

The V gene is TRBV11-2, the J gene TRBJ2-7; 7 positions match TRBD1. V lost 3 bases, J lost 4 bases, and 6 bases stayed unmatched. The CDR3 runs 14 residues. CDR1 is SGHAT and CDR2 is FQNNGV in the germline V gene. This CDR3 reads CASSFNRGLYEQYF. Here the CDR3 DNA reads TGTGCCAGCAGCTTTAACAGGGGTCTATACGAGCAGTACTTC.

V usage is TRBV10-3 and J usage is TRBJ1-2, with 9 bases matching TRBD1. The CDR3 has 13 residues. Germline CDR1 and CDR2: ENHRY and SYGVKD. The V and J ends lost 5 bases and 6 bases, in that order; junction bases with no gene match: 4. In DNA, the CDR3 is TGTGCCATCAGTAACAGGGGGCCTCATGGCTACACCTTC. Its protein product is CAISNRGPHGYTF.

The CDR3: CASSPRQGGTDTQYF. CDR3 in DNA: TGTGCCAGCAGCCCAAGACAGGGGGGAACAGATACGCAGTATTTT. The chain links TRBV7-2 to TRBJ2-3; 9 bases map to TRBD1. Trimming took 5 bases from V and 3 from J; bases not matched to a gene: 6. The CDR3 consists of 15 residues. Germline values: CDR1 SGHTA, CDR2 FQGNSA.

The V and J genes are TRBV4-1 and TRBJ1-1; a possible D gene is TRBD1 (5 bases). The V gene's germline CDR1 is MGHRA and CDR2 YSYEKL. The CDR3 contains 14 residues. V lost 4 bases, J lost 1 base, and 10 bases lay in between. CDR3 sequence (DNA): TGCGCCAGCAGCCGATTGACAGAGAACACTGAAGCTTTCTTT. Protein sequence: CASSRLTENTEAFF.

V and J are TRBV25-1 and TRBJ2-1, with 10 bases lining up with TRBD2. V shed 8 bases and J 6 bases; nucleotides not matched to a gene: 10. This CDR3 has 15 residues. Germline V gene lookup returns CDR1 MGHDK and CDR2 SYGVNS. CDR3 in DNA: TGTGCCAGCGTTGGAGTACTAGCGGGACTCAATGAGCAGTTCTTC. This gives the protein CASVGVLAGLNEQFF.

This clone has a single count. This chain links TRBV18 with TRBJ1-1; D gene unclear. Per germline, CDR1 KGHSH and CDR2 LQKENI. Trimming removed 4 bases at V and 0 bases at J, with 12 bases between. The CDR3 consists of 15 residues. CDR3 sequence: CASSLLDSLNTEAFF. The DNA of the CDR3 is TGTGCCAGCTCACTACTGGACTCTCTGAACACTGAAGCTTTCTTT.

The chain has TRBV5-6 and TRBJ2-1, with 8 bases that match TRBD1. This CDR3 has 15 amino acids. Trimming removed 1 base from V and 4 bases from J; junction bases left unmatched: 4. CDR1 is SGHDT and CDR2 is YYEEEE in the germline V gene. The CDR3 here is CASSLSQGAYNEQFF. CDR3 coding DNA: TGTGCCAGCAGCTTGAGTCAGGGGGCGTACAATGAGCAGTTCTTC.

This clone has a handful of counts. The gene calls are TRBV29-1 and TRBJ2-7; 8 bases agree with TRBD2. The CDR3 covers 14 residues. Germline V gene lookup returns CDR1 SQVTM and CDR2 ANQGSEA. Trimming removed 2 bases from V and 4 bases from J; junction bases left unmatched: 7. The CDR3 is CSVEKSGSPYEQYF. The CDR3 DNA reads as TGCAGCGTTGAAAAGAGCGGGAGTCCGTACGAGCAGTACTTC.